Each of the 21 T cell receptor beta chains below was sequenced from the same sample in a study of CD8 T cells in Susac syndrome. RNA amounts of about 0.5 to 1 ug underwent reverse transcription with random hexamers. Each CDR3 protein gets one entry after TCRdb re-called the immunoSEQ multiplex PCR reads with MiXCR. The table records 180,000 or so distinct CDR3 sequences, 85% to 95% of them present only once. The sample consisted of CD4+ T cells from PBMCs. The receptor source for this set is a human donor in good health.

The chain uses TRBV3-1 and TRBJ2-4; TRBD2 might be the D (6 bases). The germline V gene has CDR1 LGHDT and CDR2 YNNKEL (reference sequence). The CDR3 extends over 16 amino acids. Trimming took 4 bases from V and 7 from J, leaving 20 bases between them. The CDR3, as DNA: TGTGCCAGCAGCCCCCATGGGGCCAGCGCGGGGAACATTCAGTACTTC. Translation gives CASSPHGASAGNIQYF.

This chain links TRBV14 with TRBJ1-2; D is unresolved. The germline CDR1 and CDR2 sequences are SGHDN and FVKESK. V lost 1 base to trimming and J lost 1 base, with 7 bases between them. CDR3 length equals 14 residues. DNA of the CDR3: TGTGCCAGCAGCCAAGGGGATTTTAACTATGGCTACACCTTC. Translated, it gives CASSQGDFNYGYTF. The full variable domain, with the rest looked up from reference TRBV14 and TRBJ1-2, is EAGVTQFPSHSVIEKGQTVTLRCDPISGHDNLYWYRRVMGKEIKFLLHFVKESKQDESGMPNNRFLAERTGGTYSTLKVQPAELEDSGVYFCASSQGDFNYGYTFGSGTRLTVV.

As DNA, the CDR3 is TGTGCCATCAGGTCTAGCGGGGGGGCCCACGAGCAGTACTTC. It specifies CAIRSSGGAHEQYF. The chain combines TRBV10-3 with TRBJ2-7; 12 bases agree with TRBD2. V was clipped by 6 bases and J by 5 bases; unmatched bases: 5. The CDR3 extends over 14 amino acids. Germline-derived CDR1 and CDR2 are ENHRY and SYGVKD.

The chain employs TRBV25-1 and TRBJ1-1; TRBD1 matches 7 bases. The CDR3 is 13 residues long. Germline CDR1 and CDR2: MGHDK and SYGVNS. V trimming: 4 bases; J trimming: 11 bases; junction bases outside the gene matches: 10. The CDR3 spells CASSVTSGQRAFF. In DNA, the CDR3 is TGTGCCAGCAGTGTTACGTCGGGACAGAGGGCTTTCTTT.

This clonotype was recorded only once. This chain uses TRBV20-1 with TRBJ2-1, with D perhaps TRBD1 (6 bases). This CDR3 region has 17 residues. Germline-derived CDR1 and CDR2 are DFQATT and SNEGSKA (reference sequence). With 0 bases removed from V and 0 bases from J, the gap between germline ends came to 15 bases. For the CDR3, the DNA is TGCAGTGCTAGAGATGCAGGGGCGGCCACCTCCTACAATGAGCAGTTCTTC. It yields the protein CSARDAGAATSYNEQFF.

The rearrangement uses TRBV7-9 and TRBJ1-1; perhaps TRBD1 as D (6 bases). With 1 base removed from V and 4 bases from J, the gap between germline ends came to 13 bases. CDR3 length: 15 amino acids. CDR1 SEHNR and CDR2 FQNEAQ come from the germline V gene (reference sequence). The CDR3 reads CASSLVRGLSTEAFF. The CDR3 nucleotides read TGTGCCAGCAGCTTAGTTCGGGGGCTGAGCACTGAAGCTTTCTTT.

V gene TRBV29-1 combines with J gene TRBJ2-3, with 11 positions matching TRBD2. V trimming: 7 bases; J trimming: 2 bases; junction bases outside the gene matches: 2. The CDR3 consists of 13 residues. In germline, CDR1 is SQVTM, CDR2 ANQGSEA. The CDR3 reads CSAGLAVTDTQYF. CDR3 nucleotides: TGCAGCGCGGGACTAGCGGTCACAGATACGCAGTATTTT.

For the CDR3, the DNA is TGTGCCAGCAGCCAAGATACTAGCGGGAGTTACATTCAGTACTTC. Protein product: CASSQDTSGSYIQYF. The chain joins TRBV3-1 to TRBJ2-4; 11 bases fit TRBD2. Germline V gene sequence: CDR1 LGHDT, CDR2 YNNKEL (reference sequence). The CDR3 sequence is 15 residues long. The ends lost 0 bases at V and 8 bases at J; junction bases unmatched: 3.

The chain combines TRBV5-1 with TRBJ2-5; D ambiguous. The CDR3 spans 14 residues. Germline V gene lookup returns CDR1 SGHRS and CDR2 YFSETQ. The V gene lost 2 bases and the J gene lost 1 base, with 9 bases spanning the gap. In DNA, the CDR3 is TGCGCCAGCAGCTTTTCGTCGGTCCAAGAGACCCAGTACTTC. It specifies CASSFSSVQETQYF. The variable domain in full, with the rest retrieved from reference TRBV5-1 and TRBJ2-5, is KAGVTQTPRYLIKTRGQQVTLSCSPISGHRSVSWYQQTPGQGLQFLFEYFSETQRNKGNFPGRFSGRQFSNSRSEMNVSTLELGDSALYLCASSFSSVQETQYFGPGTRLLVL.

The genes are TRBV3-1 and TRBJ2-7; D not certain. CDR1 and CDR2 (germline): LGHDT, YNNKEL (reference sequence). The CDR3 spans 14 residues. V was shortened by 2 bases and J by 5 bases, with 13 bases between the two germline ends. CDR3 in amino acids: CASSQRRFVDEQYF. The CDR3 region has the DNA TGTGCCAGCAGCCAAAGGAGATTTGTCGACGAGCAGTACTTC.

In nucleotides, the CDR3 is TGTGCCAGCAGCCCGATAGGTCGAACTATTCAAGAGACCCAGTACTTC. Protein: CASSPIGRTIQETQYF. This chain joins TRBV3-1 and TRBJ2-5; D is undetermined. The germline gives CDR1 LGHDT, CDR2 YNNKEL (reference sequence). The V and J ends lost 4 bases and 2 bases respectively, with 17 bases between them. The CDR3 loop spans 16 amino acids.

The J gene is TRBJ1-2, the V gene TRBV10-3; tentative D call: TRBD1 (6 bases). The V gene lost 7 bases and the J gene lost 4 bases, with 7 bases spanning the gap. Germline V gene data show CDR1 as ENHRY and CDR2 as SYGVKD. The CDR3 extends over 11 amino acids. This CDR3 reads CAITDSYGYTF. DNA for the CDR3: TGTGCCATCACGGACAGCTATGGCTACACCTTC.

CDR3: CASRTGGAKNIQYF. In DNA, the CDR3 is TGTGCCAGTCGAACAGGGGGAGCCAAAAACATTCAGTACTTC. The rearrangement uses TRBV28 and TRBJ2-4, with 8 bases identical to TRBD1. V trimming: 9 bases; J trimming: 0 bases; junction bases outside the gene matches: 4. Germline CDR1 is MDHEN and CDR2 is SYDVKM. This CDR3 has 14 amino acids.

The chain employs TRBV20-1 and TRBJ2-3; D gene uncertain. The germline V gene has CDR1 DFQATT and CDR2 SNEGSKA (reference sequence). V was clipped by 0 bases and J by 6 bases, with 10 bases between them. This CDR3 has 13 amino acids. CDR3 loop: CSARDDLRDTQYF. For the CDR3, the DNA is TGCAGTGCTAGAGACGACCTGCGGGATACGCAGTATTTT.

The V and J genes are TRBV6-1 and TRBJ2-6; D possibly corresponds to TRBD1 (6 bases). V dropped 6 bases and J dropped 0 bases, with 12 bases sitting between them. CDR1 MNHNS and CDR2 SASEGT come from the germline V gene. The CDR3 has 16 amino acids. CDR3 in DNA: TGTGCCAGCAGGTGGACAGCGAACTCTGGGGCCAACGTCCTGACTTTC. Its protein product is CASRWTANSGANVLTF.

CDR3 in DNA: TGTGCCAGCAGCTTAGAGGGGGTTTCACCCCTCCACTTT. Its translation: CASSLEGVSPLHF. This chain uses TRBV7-9 with TRBJ1-6, with D possibly being TRBD1 (6 bases). The germline V gene encodes CDR1 SEHNR and CDR2 FQNEAQ (reference sequence). The CDR3 totals 13 residues. V lost 1 base, J lost 9 bases, and 7 bases lay in between.

CDR3 DNA sequence: TGTGCCATCAGTGACCCTCGGACAGAGGAGATTGGCTACACCTTC. Encoded protein: CAISDPRTEEIGYTF. The rearrangement joins TRBV10-3 to TRBJ1-2; D possibly corresponds to TRBD1 (6 bases). The CDR3 length is 15 residues. V was pared by 3 bases and J by 7 bases, with 18 bases between. Germline V lookup: CDR1 ENHRY, CDR2 SYGVKD.

This CDR3 reads CSARDLWETQYF. In DNA, the CDR3 is TGCAGTGCTAGAGATCTGTGGGAGACCCAGTACTTC. The chain combines TRBV20-1 with TRBJ2-5; D unclear. The V gene lost 0 bases and the J gene lost 5 bases, with 7 bases spanning the gap. The germline V gene encodes CDR1 DFQATT and CDR2 SNEGSKA (reference sequence). This CDR3 is built from 12 residues.

The gene calls are TRBV27 and TRBJ2-6; 10 bases align to TRBD1. The J segment lost 2 bases and the V segment lost 6 bases, leaving 4 bases of the junction unmatched. The germline CDR1 and CDR2 sequences are MNHEY and SMNVEV (reference sequence). CDR3 length: 16 amino acids. The CDR3 spells CASRRQGAPGANVLTF. In DNA, the CDR3 is TGTGCCAGCAGAAGACAGGGGGCGCCTGGGGCCAACGTCCTGACTTTC.

The rearrangement uses TRBV20-1 and TRBJ2-1; tentatively, D is TRBD2 (6 bases). The germline V gene has CDR1 DFQATT and CDR2 SNEGSKA (reference sequence). The CDR3 extends over 13 amino acids. V shed 5 bases and J shed 7 bases, with 15 bases lying between them. CDR3 nucleotides: TGCAGTGCTGAGGTAGTGGCGGGGAATGAGCAGTTCTTC. Translating gives CSAEVVAGNEQFF.

The chain links TRBV28 to TRBJ1-2; D is ambiguous. V was pared by 4 bases and J by 10 bases, with 25 bases between. Germline CDR1 MDHEN, CDR2 SYDVKM. The CDR3 length is 16 residues. The CDR3 nucleotides read TGTGCCAGCAGTTCCCCTAGGAGTTCGGGGAGACTTGCCTACACCTTC. Amino acids: CASSSPRSSGRLAYTF.